This TCR beta chain emerged from a study of T cells in Graves' hyperthyroidism and ophthalmopathy. Study results and caveats: Expanded thyroid clonotypes (above 0.001) were mostly also found in blood.

RNA transcripts served as the template for amplifying TCR beta CDR3 regions. A first-round RT-PCR of the TCR CDR3 used the HTBI primer set. TCRdb reanalysed the multiplex PCR reads using MiXCR and keeps one entry per CDR3 protein. The sample records 600,000 to 700,000 distinct CDR3 sequences, about 45% being singletons. Ten or more counts support this clonotype. No antigen is known for it. CDR1 and CDR2 from the germline V gene are SEHNR and FQNEAQ (reference sequence). The CDR3 covers 14 residues. V lost 3 bases, J lost 8 bases, and 16 bases lay in between. The J gene is TRBJ1-2, the V gene TRBV7-9; a possible D gene is TRBD1 (6 bases). The sample was peripheral blood or thyroid tissue (not recorded which). This TCR was recovered from an adult man with Graves' disease, either hyperthyroidism or ophthalmopathy (not recorded which). CDR3 bases: TGTGCCAGCAGCTTCGGAGGACAGTATGACGGCTACACCTTC. Encoded protein: CASSFGGQYDGYTF.